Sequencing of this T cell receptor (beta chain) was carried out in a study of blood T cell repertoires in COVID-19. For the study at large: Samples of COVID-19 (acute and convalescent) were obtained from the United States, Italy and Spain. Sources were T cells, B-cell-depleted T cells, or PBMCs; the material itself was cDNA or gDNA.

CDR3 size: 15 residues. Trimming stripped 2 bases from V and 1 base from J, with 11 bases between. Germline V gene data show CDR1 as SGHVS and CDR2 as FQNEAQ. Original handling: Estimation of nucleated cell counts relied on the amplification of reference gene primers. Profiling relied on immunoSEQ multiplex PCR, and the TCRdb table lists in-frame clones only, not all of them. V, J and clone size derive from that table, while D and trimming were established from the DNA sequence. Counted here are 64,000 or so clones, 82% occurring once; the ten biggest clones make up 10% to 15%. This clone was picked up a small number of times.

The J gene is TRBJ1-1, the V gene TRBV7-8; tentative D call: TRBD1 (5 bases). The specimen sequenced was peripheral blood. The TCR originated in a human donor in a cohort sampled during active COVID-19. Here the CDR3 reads CASSLSGTGNTEAFF. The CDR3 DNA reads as TGTGCCAGCAGCTTATCGGGGACTGGGAACACTGAAGCTTTCTTT.